Listed here are 3 T cell receptor beta chains from one sample, sequenced in a study of blood T cell repertoires in COVID-19. Profiling relied on immunoSEQ multiplex PCR, and the TCRdb table lists in-frame clones only, not all of them. The table lists about 110,000 clones, more than 65% of them singletons. Sequencing input: peripheral blood. These receptors all come from a woman of 80 years or more with acute or convalescent COVID-19.

The gene calls are TRBV12-5 and TRBJ2-7; D is possibly TRBD1 (5 bases). Trimming pared 3 bases from V and 3 bases from J, leaving 18 bases between. This CDR3 is 16 amino acids long. In germline, CDR1 is LGHNT, CDR2 FRNRAP. CDR3 loop: CASGLPGHLGFYEQYF. For the CDR3, the DNA is TGTGCTAGTGGTTTACCAGGACACCTAGGATTCTACGAGCAGTACTTC.

The V gene is TRBV6-5, the J gene TRBJ1-3, with TRBD1 as a possible D gene (6 bases). CDR1 and CDR2 (germline): MNHEY, SVGAGI. V was clipped by 7 bases and J by 0 bases, with 10 bases between them. The CDR3 has 14 amino acids. This CDR3 is CASIQGYSGNTIYF. The CDR3 DNA follows: TGTGCCAGCATCCAGGGGTACTCTGGAAACACCATATATTTT.

A few counts support this clone. CDR3: CASSFRLAGTDTQYF. The CDR3 bases are TGTGCCAGCAGTTTTAGACTAGCTGGCACAGATACGCAGTATTTT. The gene calls are TRBV6-2 or TRBV6-3 and TRBJ2-3, with 7 positions matching TRBD2. V was pared by 4 bases and J by 1 base, with 5 bases of the junction left unmatched. The CDR3 contains 15 residues. Germline CDR1 reads MNHEY; CDR2 reads SVGEGT.